Listed here is a single T cell receptor (beta chain). Its antigen is unidentified. Described time point: week 35, safety follow-up. It was 300 ug of mutant IDH1 20-mer peptide that made up each vaccine dose, given with topical imiquimod. Vaccinations, eight in total, occurred in weeks 1, 3, 5, 7, 11, 15, 19, 23. Trimming removed 0 bases from V and 8 bases from J; junction bases left unmatched: 5. This CDR3 contains 16 residues. CDR1 and CDR2 (germline): MNHEY, SVGAGI. The sample comes from a study of a mutant IDH1 vaccine in newly diagnosed glioma. Overall study: First vaccine doses came 4-6 weeks after radiotherapy alone, or with temozolomide cycles. Therapy received beforehand was radiotherapy, temozolomide, or both, with most patients given both. Findings of the study overall: Top-clonotype changes in peripheral T cells seemed unrelated to pseudoprogression.

Generated by immunoSEQ multiplex PCR, the TCRdb table keeps only in-frame clones and is missing some. The table records some 33,000 clones, 60% to 85% of them present only once. This receptor was taken from a woman aged 25 to 45 with glioma. Some clones in this sample may be carry-over from other donors' samples. This specimen was PBMCs, taken from a glioma patient whose treatment included an IDH1 peptide vaccine. The rearrangement joins TRBV6-5 to TRBJ2-1; 12 positions match TRBD2. CDR3 sequence (DNA): TGTGCCAGCAGTTACTCTCGACTAGCGGGAGCCGATGAGCAGTTCTTC. It is translated as CASSYSRLAGADEQFF.